The 17 T cell receptor beta chains reported below all come from one sample, sequenced in a study of cytomegalovirus exposure and HLA in healthy donors. The PCR made use of 60 Vbeta and 13 Jbeta primers. Assay: immunoSEQ multiplex PCR; the TCRdb copy retains only in-frame clones and omits some. This table holds around 90,000 clones, approximately 60% found once. Material for sequencing was PBMCs. The origin of the receptors is a woman aged 25 to 39 in good health and CMV-seropositive.

The genes are TRBV19 and TRBJ1-5; D possibly corresponds to TRBD1 (6 bases). This CDR3 comprises 13 residues. The ends were cut back, 5 bases at V and 5 bases at J, with 10 bases in the middle. CDR1 is LNHDA and CDR2 is SQIVND in the germline V gene (reference sequence). CDR3 DNA: TGTGCCAGTAGTGGGACACAATATCAGCCCCAGCATTTT. As protein: CASSGTQYQPQHF.

This clone has more than one count but fewer than ten. The chain is built from TRBV5-3 and TRBJ1-1; 7 positions agree with TRBD1. TRBV5-3 is known as an ORF, though its function is uncertain. J gave up 6 bases and V 4 bases, and 6 bases lay outside the gene matches. The CDR3 has 13 residues. The CDR3 loop reads CARSEPGQPEAFF. The CDR3 DNA reads TGTGCCAGAAGCGAACCGGGACAGCCTGAAGCTTTCTTT.

Notes on this clone: Other DNA sequences in this specimen translate into the identical CDR3. The chain is built from TRBV9 and TRBJ2-6, with D tentatively TRBD1 (5 bases). The CDR3 runs to 15 residues. The V end lost 3 bases, the J end lost 4 bases, and 11 bases lay between the germline ends. The germline gives CDR1 SGDLS, CDR2 YYNGEE. The CDR3 loop is CASSAQGSGANVLTF. The CDR3 nucleotides are TGTGCCAGCAGCGCCCAGGGTTCAGGGGCCAACGTCCTGACTTTC.

This clone came up once. The chain has TRBV10-3 and TRBJ2-7; possibly TRBD2 for D (6 bases). Per germline, CDR1 ENHRY and CDR2 SYGVKD. CDR3 length: 14 amino acids. The ends were cut back, 11 bases at V and 5 bases at J, with 22 bases in the middle. The CDR3 region is CAAAQGLASDEQYF. For the CDR3, the DNA is TGTGCCGCCGCTCAGGGACTCGCTTCTGACGAGCAGTACTTC.

CDR3 residues: CALQRGGVYQETQYF. The DNA of the CDR3 is TGTGCCCTCCAACGCGGGGGGGTGTACCAAGAGACCCAGTACTTC. This sequence joins TRBV10-3 and TRBJ2-5; 9 positions match TRBD2. The CDR3 extends over 15 amino acids. The J segment lost 0 bases and the V segment lost 11 bases, leaving 10 bases of the junction unmatched. Germline CDR1 ENHRY, CDR2 SYGVKD.

The chain is built from TRBV7-8 and TRBJ2-7; D remains unclear. CDR1 and CDR2 from the germline V gene are SGHVS and FQNEAQ. The CDR3 consists of 13 residues. V dropped 0 bases and J dropped 3 bases, with 6 bases sitting between them. The CDR3: CASSLARSYEQYF. The CDR3, as DNA: TGTGCCAGCAGCTTAGCCCGGAGCTACGAGCAGTACTTC.

This clone came up once. The chain couples TRBV7-2 to TRBJ1-4, with 11 bases fitting TRBD1. Germline V gene sequence: CDR1 SGHTA, CDR2 FQGNSA. The CDR3 is made up of 15 amino acids. The V segment lost 5 bases and the J segment 8 bases; nucleotides outside the gene matches: 7. CDR3 nucleotides: TGTGCCAGCAGCCTGGCCGGGACAGGGGGGGAAAAACTGTTTTTT. It translates to CASSLAGTGGEKLFF.

The J gene is TRBJ1-6, the V gene TRBV27, with 8 bases matching TRBD1. The V gene end was trimmed by 6 bases and the J gene end by 7 bases; junction bases not matched to a gene: 5. The CDR3 contains 14 residues. Germline values: CDR1 MNHEY, CDR2 SMNVEV (reference sequence). CDR3 DNA: TGTGCCAGCAGGCCACAGGGGGAAAATTCACCCCTCCACTTT. Amino acid sequence: CASRPQGENSPLHF.

The table lists this clone with a few counts. The chain couples TRBV6-6 to TRBJ1-2, with 9 bases aligning to TRBD1. J lost 4 bases, V lost 11 bases, and 11 bases had no gene match. The CDR3 extends over 14 amino acids. CDR1 is MNHNY, CDR2 SVGAGI, per germline (reference sequence). Here the CDR3 reads CACEPTGGGYGYTF. In DNA form, the CDR3 reads TGTGCCTGCGAACCAACAGGGGGCGGCTATGGCTACACCTTC.

This clone was picked up a small number of times. The chain has TRBV6-1 and TRBJ2-5; possible D gene TRBD2, 6 bases. This CDR3 has 15 amino acids. Germline CDR1 and CDR2: MNHNS and SASEGT. V was trimmed by 7 bases and J by 5 bases, leaving 20 bases between them. The DNA of the CDR3 is TGTGCCAGCATTAACCCCGGACTATCGTGGGAGACCCAGTACTTC. Amino acid sequence: CASINPGLSWETQYF.

This chain connects TRBV6-6 to TRBJ2-1; D is possibly TRBD1 (5 bases). V was trimmed by 6 bases and J by 12 bases, leaving 18 bases between them. Germline V gives CDR1 MNHNY, CDR2 SVGAGI (reference sequence). This CDR3 has 13 amino acids. The CDR3 protein is CASRSTGHSAQFF. The DNA for the CDR3 is TGTGCCAGCAGATCAACAGGTCACTCGGCGCAGTTCTTC.

This rearrangement joins TRBV14 to TRBJ2-5; D is unclear. Germline values: CDR1 SGHDN, CDR2 FVKESK. V dropped 0 bases and J dropped 5 bases, with 13 bases sitting between them. The CDR3 sequence is 15 residues long. The CDR3 bases are TGTGCCAGCAGCCAAGATTGGAATATCGGGGAGACCCAGTACTTC. Encoded protein: CASSQDWNIGETQYF.

The rearrangement links TRBV7-2 to TRBJ2-7; perhaps TRBD1 as D (6 bases). CDR1 is SGHTA, CDR2 FQGNSA, per germline. This CDR3 spans 15 amino acids. Between the trimmed V and J ends, which lost 4 bases and 3 bases, there was a span of 16 bases. The CDR3 region has the DNA TGTGCCAGCAGCTCAAACAGGGATCCACGCTACGAGCAGTACTTC. Protein product: CASSSNRDPRYEQYF.

This chain links TRBV4-3 with TRBJ2-5; D possibly corresponds to TRBD2 (6 bases). The CDR3 contains 14 residues. Germline V gives CDR1 LGHNA, CDR2 YSLEER. V dropped 3 bases and J dropped 7 bases, with 15 bases sitting between them. The CDR3 DNA reads as TGCGCCAGCAGCCATGCCCGGGAGTCCCGGACCCAGTACTTC. Its protein product is CASSHARESRTQYF.

On this clone: The junction differs from germline at one of its ends, possibly a read error. This rearrangement joins TRBV6-1 to TRBJ1-2, with D hard to call. Germline V gives CDR1 MNHNS, CDR2 SASEGT. CDR3 size: 13 residues. This CDR3 reads CASSDIPHYGYTF. For the CDR3, the DNA is TGTGCCAGCAGTGACATACCCCACTACGGCTACACCTTC.

The chain is built from TRBV6-1 and TRBJ1-4; D gene uncertain. The V gene lost 5 bases and the J gene lost 0 bases, with 10 bases spanning the gap. Germline lookup yields CDR1 MNHNS and CDR2 SASEGT. The CDR3 loop spans 15 amino acids. The DNA of the CDR3 is TGTGCCAGCAGTCCGAGGGCCACAACTAATGAAAAACTGTTTTTT. It is translated as CASSPRATTNEKLFF.

A remark on this clone: An end of the junction differs from the germline gene, which may be a read error. V gene TRBV7-9 combines with J gene TRBJ1-6, with D possibly being TRBD1 (6 bases). The CDR3 sequence is 14 residues long. CDR1 is SEHNR and CDR2 is FQNEAQ in the germline V gene (reference sequence). This chain's CDR3 is CSSSLAGVSSPLHF. In DNA, the CDR3 is TGTTCCAGCAGCTTAGCAGGGGTAAGCTCACCCCTCCACTTT.